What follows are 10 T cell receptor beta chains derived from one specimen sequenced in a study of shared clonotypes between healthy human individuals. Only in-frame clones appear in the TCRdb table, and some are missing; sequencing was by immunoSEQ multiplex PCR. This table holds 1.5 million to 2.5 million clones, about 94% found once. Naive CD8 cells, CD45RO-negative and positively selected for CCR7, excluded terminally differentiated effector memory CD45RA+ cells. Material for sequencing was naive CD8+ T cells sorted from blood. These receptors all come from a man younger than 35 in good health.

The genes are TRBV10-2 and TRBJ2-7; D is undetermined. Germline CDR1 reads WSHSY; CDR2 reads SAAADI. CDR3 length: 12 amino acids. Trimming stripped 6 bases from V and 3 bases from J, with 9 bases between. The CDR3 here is CASRDPFYEQYF. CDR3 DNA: TGCGCCAGCAGAGATCCCTTCTACGAGCAGTACTTC.

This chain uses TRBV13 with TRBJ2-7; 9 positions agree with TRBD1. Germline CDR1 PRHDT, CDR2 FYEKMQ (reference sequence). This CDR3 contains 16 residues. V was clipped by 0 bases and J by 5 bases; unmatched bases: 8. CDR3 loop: CASSLGRTGGWNEQYF. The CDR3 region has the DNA TGTGCCAGCAGCTTAGGCCGAACAGGGGGCTGGAACGAGCAGTACTTC.

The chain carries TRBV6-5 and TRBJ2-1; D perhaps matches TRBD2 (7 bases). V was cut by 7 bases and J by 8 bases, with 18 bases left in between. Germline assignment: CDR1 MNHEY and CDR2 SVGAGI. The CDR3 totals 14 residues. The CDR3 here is CASTQDSGADEQFF. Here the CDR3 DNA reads TGTGCCAGCACCCAGGACAGCGGGGCTGATGAGCAGTTCTTC.

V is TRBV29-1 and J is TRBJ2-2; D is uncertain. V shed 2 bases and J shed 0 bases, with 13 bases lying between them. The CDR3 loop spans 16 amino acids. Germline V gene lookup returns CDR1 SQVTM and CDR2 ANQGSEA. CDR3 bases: TGCAGCGTTGAAAAGGTGGGGATCGCGAACACCGGGGAGCTGTTTTTT. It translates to CSVEKVGIANTGELFF.

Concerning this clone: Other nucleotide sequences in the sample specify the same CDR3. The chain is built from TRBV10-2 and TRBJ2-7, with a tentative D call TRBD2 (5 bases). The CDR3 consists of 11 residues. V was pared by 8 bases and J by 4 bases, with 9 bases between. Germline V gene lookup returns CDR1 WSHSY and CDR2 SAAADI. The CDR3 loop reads CASSEGYEQYF. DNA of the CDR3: TGCGCCAGCTCTGAGGGTTACGAGCAGTACTTC.

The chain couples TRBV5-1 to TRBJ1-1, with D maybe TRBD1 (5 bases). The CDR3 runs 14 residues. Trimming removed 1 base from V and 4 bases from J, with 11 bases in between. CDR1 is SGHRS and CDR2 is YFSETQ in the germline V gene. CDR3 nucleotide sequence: TGCGCCAGCAGCTTGTATTGGGGGAGCACTGAAGCTTTCTTT. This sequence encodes CASSLYWGSTEAFF.

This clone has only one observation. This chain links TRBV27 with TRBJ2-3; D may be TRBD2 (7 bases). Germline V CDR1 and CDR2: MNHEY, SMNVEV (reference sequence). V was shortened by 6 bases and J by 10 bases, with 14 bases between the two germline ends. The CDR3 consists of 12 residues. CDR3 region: CASSRGASSQYF. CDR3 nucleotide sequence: TGTGCCAGCAGCCGGGGGGCTTCGTCGCAGTATTTT.

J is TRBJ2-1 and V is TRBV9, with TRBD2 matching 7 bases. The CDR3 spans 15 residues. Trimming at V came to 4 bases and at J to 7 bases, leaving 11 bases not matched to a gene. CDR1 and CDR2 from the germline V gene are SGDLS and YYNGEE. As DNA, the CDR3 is TGTGCCAGCAGCCCTATAGCGGGCCTGGGGAATGAGCAGTTCTTC. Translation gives CASSPIAGLGNEQFF. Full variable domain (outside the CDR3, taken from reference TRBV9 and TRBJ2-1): DSGVTQTPKHLITATGQRVTLRCSPRSGDLSVYWYQQSLDQGLQFLIQYYNGEERAKGNILERFSAQQFPDLHSELNLSSLELGDSALYFCASSPIAGLGNEQFFGPGTRLTVL.

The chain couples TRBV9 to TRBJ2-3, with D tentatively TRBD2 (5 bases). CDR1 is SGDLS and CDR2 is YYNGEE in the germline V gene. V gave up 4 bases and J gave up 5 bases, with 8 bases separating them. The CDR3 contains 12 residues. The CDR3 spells CASSRRGDTQYF. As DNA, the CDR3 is TGTGCCAGCAGCAGACGGGGAGATACGCAGTATTTT.

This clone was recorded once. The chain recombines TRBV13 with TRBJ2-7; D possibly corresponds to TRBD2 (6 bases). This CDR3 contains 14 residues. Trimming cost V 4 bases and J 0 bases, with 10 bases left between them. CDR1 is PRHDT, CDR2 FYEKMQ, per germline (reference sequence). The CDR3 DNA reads TGTGCCAGCAGCTCCAGCGGGTACTCCTACGAGCAGTACTTC. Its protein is CASSSSGYSYEQYF.